This is a list of T cell receptor beta chains from one sample in a study of shared clonotypes between healthy human individuals. Repertoires were generated with immunoSEQ multiplex PCR, while TCRdb's copy carries only in-frame clones and drops some. The sample holds roughly 2,300,000 clones; about 90% are singletons and the top ten take 0.37%. Sequenced sample: naive CD4+ T cells from PBMCs. The origin of the receptors is a man between 18 and 29 years old in good health. Some clones in this sample may be carry-over from other donors' samples. Each CDR3 is given with its conserved first and last residue. Each record gives: V gene, J gene, D gene, clone size, CDR3 protein, CDR3 DNA. A D gene is named only where the DNA matches it firmly. For some rows the clone size is stated as once, few or many, or as a class when expanded; others skip it.

V: TRBV5-1; J: TRBJ2-5; D: .; size: .; CDR3: CASSLEMARKTQYF; DNA: TGCGCCAGCAGCTTGGAGATGGCTAGGAAGACCCAGTACTTC
V: TRBV7-6; J: TRBJ2-3; D: .; size: .; CDR3: CASSSPFKKRDTQYF; DNA: TGTGCCAGCAGCTCCCCTTTCAAGAAACGGGATACGCAGTATTTT
V: TRBV4-1; J: TRBJ2-5; D: TRBD2; size: .; CDR3: CASSQVFKVAGEGETQYF; DNA: TGCGCCAGCAGCCAAGTTTTCAAAGTAGCGGGAGAAGGCGAGACCCAGTACTTC
V: TRBV7-9; J: TRBJ2-7; D: .; size: .; CDR3: CASSYGIRTTYEQYF; DNA: TGTGCCAGCAGCTACGGGATCCGGACAACCTACGAGCAGTACTTC
V: TRBV5-1; J: TRBJ1-1; D: TRBD1; size: .; CDR3: CASSARTGGDTEAFF; DNA: TGCGCCAGCAGCGCCAGGACAGGGGGAGACACTGAAGCTTTCTTT
V: TRBV5-6; J: TRBJ2-7; D: .; size: .; CDR3: CASSPPLGGYEQYF; DNA: TGTGCCAGCAGCCCGCCCCTTGGGGGGTACGAGCAGTACTTC
V: TRBV5-1; J: TRBJ1-3; D: .; size: .; CDR3: CASSLSVSGNTIYF; DNA: TGCGCCAGCAGCTTGTCAGTCTCTGGAAACACCATATATTTT
V: TRBV12-5; J: TRBJ1-1; D: .; size: .; CDR3: CASGYRDSVAEAFF; DNA: TGTGCTAGTGGATACAGGGATTCGGTCGCTGAAGCTTTCTTT
V: TRBV28; J: TRBJ2-1; D: .; size: .; CDR3: CASSPAGALYNEQFF; DNA: TGTGCCAGCAGTCCAGCGGGCGCCCTCTACAATGAGCAGTTCTTC
V: TRBV4-3; J: TRBJ2-5; D: TRBD2; size: .; CDR3: CASSQGSSGTLSSETQYF; DNA: TGCGCCAGCAGCCAAGGTAGTAGCGGGACCCTCTCCAGCGAGACCCAGTACTTC
V: TRBV28; J: TRBJ2-1; D: .; size: .; CDR3: CASTPPGYNEQFF; DNA: TGTGCCAGCACCCCACCAGGTTACAATGAGCAGTTCTTC
V: TRBV2; J: TRBJ2-5; D: .; size: .; CDR3: CAGGYQETQYF; DNA: TGTGCCGGAGGGTACCAAGAGACCCAGTACTTC
V: TRBV7-2; J: TRBJ1-2; D: TRBD1; size: .; CDR3: CASSPDRIPGYTF; DNA: TGTGCCAGCAGCCCGGACAGGATCCCTGGCTACACCTTC
V: TRBV21-1; J: TRBJ2-1; D: .; size: once; CDR3: CASSKCGDRSLNEQFF; DNA: TGTGCCAGCAGCAAATGTGGGGACAGAAGTTTAAATGAGCAGTTCTTC
V: TRBV29-1; J: TRBJ1-4; D: TRBD1; size: .; CDR3: CSVGDRGDNEKLFF; DNA: TGCAGCGTAGGGGACAGGGGGGATAATGAAAAACTGTTTTTT
V: TRBV9; J: TRBJ2-3; D: .; size: .; CDR3: CASSVLAGVRDTQYF; DNA: TGTGCCAGCAGCGTACTCGCCGGGGTGAGGGATACGCAGTATTTT
V: TRBV9; J: TRBJ1-1; D: .; size: .; CDR3: CASSVEQLTEAFF; DNA: TGTGCCAGCAGCGTAGAACAGCTCACTGAAGCTTTCTTT
V: TRBV2; J: TRBJ2-3; D: TRBD1; size: .; CDR3: CATGTGTDTQYF; DNA: TGTGCCACCGGGACAGGCACAGATACGCAGTATTTT
V: TRBV28; J: TRBJ2-5; D: TRBD2; size: .; CDR3: CASNLPGLAGGQETQYF; DNA: TGTGCCAGCAACCTACCCGGACTAGCGGGAGGCCAAGAGACCCAGTACTTC
V: TRBV11-2; J: TRBJ1-2; D: .; size: once; CDR3: CASSLGGVRYGYTF; DNA: TGTGCCAGCAGCTTAGGAGGTGTTAGGTATGGCTATACCTTC
V: TRBV27; J: TRBJ2-2; D: .; size: .; CDR3: CASRLDRRPNTGELFF; DNA: TGTGCCAGCAGATTAGACAGGAGACCGAACACCGGGGAGCTGTTTTTT
V: TRBV7-2; J: TRBJ1-3; D: TRBD1; size: once; CDR3: CASSVQGGSGNTIYF; DNA: TGTGCCAGCAGCGTCCAGGGGGGGTCTGGAAACACCATATATTTT
V: TRBV25-1; J: TRBJ2-1; D: TRBD2; size: once; CDR3: CASSDRTSGSLNEQFF; DNA: TGTGCCAGCAGTGACCGGACTAGCGGAAGCCTTAATGAGCAGTTCTTC
V: TRBV19; J: TRBJ1-2; D: .; size: .; CDR3: CASSKGTGYTF; DNA: TGTGCCAGTAGTAAAGGGACGGGCTACACCTTC
V: TRBV11-2; J: TRBJ2-4; D: .; size: .; CDR3: CASSLGYKGAKNIQYF; DNA: TGTGCCAGCAGCTTAGGTTATAAGGGCGCCAAAAACATTCAGTACTTC
V: TRBV28; J: TRBJ2-2; D: TRBD1; size: once; CDR3: CASRRQGGTGELFF; DNA: TGTGCCAGCAGAAGACAGGGGGGCACCGGGGAGCTGTTTTTT
V: TRBV7-3; J: TRBJ1-2; D: .; size: .; CDR3: CASSPDGYGYTF; DNA: TGTGCCAGCAGCCCCGACGGGTATGGCTACACCTTC
V: TRBV29-1; J: TRBJ2-3; D: .; size: .; CDR3: CSVRRTFTDTQYF; DNA: TGCAGCGTTCGCCGGACGTTCACAGATACGCAGTATTTT
V: TRBV19; J: TRBJ2-1; D: .; size: .; CDR3: CATEVAYRGNEQFF; DNA: TGTGCCACCGAGGTAGCTTACCGGGGTAATGAGCAGTTCTTC
V: TRBV29-1; J: TRBJ2-7; D: .; size: .; CDR3: CSVRLGRDFIYEQYF; DNA: TGCAGCGTTCGCTTAGGAAGGGACTTTATCTACGAGCAGTACTTC
V: TRBV7-2; J: TRBJ2-2; D: TRBD2; size: .; CDR3: CASSSWTSGSLGELFF; DNA: TGTGCCAGCAGCTCTTGGACTAGCGGGAGCCTCGGGGAGCTGTTTTTT
V: TRBV6-6; J: TRBJ2-1; D: TRBD2; size: .; CDR3: CASSPAGGYNEQFF; DNA: TGTGCCAGCAGTCCAGCGGGAGGGTACAATGAGCAGTTCTTC
V: TRBV6-5; J: TRBJ2-1; D: TRBD2; size: .; CDR3: CASSYSGTSGKGEQFF; DNA: TGTGCCAGCAGTTACTCCGGGACTAGCGGGAAAGGTGAGCAGTTCTTC
V: TRBV5-1; J: TRBJ2-1; D: .; size: .; CDR3: CASSPDPGGQGEQFF; DNA: TGCGCCAGCAGCCCCGATCCCGGGGGCCAGGGTGAGCAGTTCTTC
V: TRBV9; J: TRBJ2-1; D: .; size: .; CDR3: CASSVGSIHEQFF; DNA: TGTGCCAGCAGCGTAGGTAGCATCCATGAGCAGTTCTTC
V: TRBV20-1; J: TRBJ2-7; D: .; size: .; CDR3: CSARVDYEQYF; DNA: TGCAGTGCTAGAGTGGATTACGAGCAGTACTTC
V: TRBV27; J: TRBJ2-7; D: .; size: .; CDR3: CASSSLVLEAEQYF; DNA: TGTGCCAGCAGCTCTTTAGTCCTTGAGGCCGAGCAGTACTTC
V: TRBV28; J: TRBJ1-2; D: .; size: .; CDR3: CASSGWGSRSPNYGYTF; DNA: TGTGCCAGCAGCGGTTGGGGCTCACGATCCCCCAACTATGGCTACACCTTC
V: TRBV18; J: TRBJ1-4; D: TRBD1; size: .; CDR3: CASSRGRQEKLFF; DNA: TGTGCCAGCTCAAGGGGGCGGCAGGAAAAACTGTTTTTT
V: TRBV6-1; J: TRBJ2-7; D: .; size: .; CDR3: CASSTWTTVQYF; DNA: TGTGCCAGCAGTACTTGGACGACAGTCCAGTACTTC
V: TRBV6-6; J: TRBJ2-7; D: .; size: .; CDR3: CASSYSRTASYEQYF; DNA: TGTGCCAGCAGTTACTCCCGGACAGCTTCCTACGAGCAGTACTTC
V: TRBV28; J: TRBJ1-5; D: .; size: .; CDR3: CASSLSGDLPQHF; DNA: TGTGCCAGCAGTTTATCCGGAGATCTGCCCCAGCATTTT
V: TRBV5-6; J: TRBJ1-6; D: .; size: .; CDR3: CASSLAGAGAYNSPLHF; DNA: TGTGCCAGCAGCTTGGCCGGGGCAGGCGCCTATAATTCACCCCTCCACTTT